What follows are 13 T cell receptor beta chains derived from one specimen sequenced in a study of breast tumors, draining lymph nodes, adjacent tissues. The lymph nodes were axillary draining lymph nodes from breast cancer patients. MiXCR, run by TCRdb on the multiplex PCR reads, gives a single entry per CDR3 protein. The sample shows 75,000 to 100,000 distinct CDR3 sequences, roughly a fifth of them seen only once. The sample was axillary lymph node tissue. The receptor source for this set is a female donor with breast cancer. Some clones in this sample may be carry-over from other donors' samples.

Note on this clonotype: A much larger clone is a single base away; this may be a read error. V usage is TRBV20-1 and J usage is TRBJ2-3; no firm D call. Germline V lookup: CDR1 DFQATT, CDR2 SNEGSKA (reference sequence). The CDR3 spans 15 residues. V lost 3 bases to trimming and J lost 0 bases, with 13 bases between them. The DNA for the CDR3 is TGCAGTGCTAGTATACTCGGTTCGAGCACAGATACGCAGTATTTT. Translated: CSASILGSSTDTQYF.

This clonotype was observed at least ten times. V usage is TRBV20-1 and J usage is TRBJ2-5, with D uncertain. V was cut by 3 bases and J by 7 bases, with 6 bases left in between. This CDR3 contains 10 residues. Per germline, CDR1 DFQATT and CDR2 SNEGSKA (reference sequence). Written as DNA, the CDR3 is TGCAGTGCTAGGTGGGGGACCCAGTACTTC. This gives the protein CSARWGTQYF.

This clonotype has a single count. This clone may be a read error of a much larger clone one base away. This rearrangement joins TRBV7-9 to TRBJ1-4; no clear D gene. The V gene's germline CDR1 is SEHNR and CDR2 FQNEAQ (reference sequence). Trimming took 3 bases from V and 2 from J, leaving 7 bases between them. The CDR3 covers 14 residues. CDR3 DNA sequence: TGTGCCAGCAGCTTCGACGGTACTAATGAAAAACTGTTTTTT. It yields the protein CASSFDGTNEKLFF.

A remark on this clonotype: This may come from a read error, since a much larger clone is one base off. CDR3 loop: CVTKPDRGGQFF. The CDR3 DNA follows: TGTGTCACCAAGCCTGACCGGGGGGGGCAGTTCTTC. The chain employs TRBV6-2 or TRBV6-3 and TRBJ2-1; 8 bases fit TRBD2. In germline, CDR1 is MNHEY, CDR2 SVGEGT. The CDR3 length is 12 residues.

This sequence joins TRBV6-2 or TRBV6-3 and TRBJ2-2; no firm D call. The CDR3 consists of 15 residues. V lost 7 bases, J lost 0 bases, and 12 bases lay in between. CDR1 and CDR2 (germline): MNHEY, SVGEGT. The CDR3 region has the DNA TGTGCCAGCATGTATAGGGCTTCGAACACCGGGGAGCTGTTTTTT. It yields the protein CASMYRASNTGELFF.

As for this clonotype: Since a much larger clone is just one base distant, this may be a read error. The CDR3 protein is CASSRGQIYEQHF. Here the CDR3 DNA reads TGTGCCAGCAGCCGCGGACAGATCTACGAGCAGCACTTC. The chain carries TRBV7-9 and TRBJ2-7, with D tentatively TRBD1 (6 bases). There are 13 residues in the CDR3. CDR1 SEHNR and CDR2 FQNEAQ come from the germline V gene (reference sequence). Based on the CDR3 plus reference TRBV7-9 and TRBJ2-7, the full variable domain is DTGVSQNPRHKITKRGQNVTFRCDPISEHNRLYWYRQTLGQGPEFLTYFQNEAQLEKSRLLSDRFSAERPKGSFSTLEIQRTEQGDSAMYLCASSRGQIYEQHFGPGTRLTVT.

In this sample, this clonotype turned up once. Possible read error: a much larger clone is one base away. This chain links TRBV6-1 with TRBJ2-7; D is unresolved. Trimming removed 1 base at V and 2 bases at J, with 6 bases between. The CDR3 contains 13 residues. The V gene's germline CDR1 is MNHNS and CDR2 SASEGT. CDR3 loop: CASSEVATYEQYF. The DNA for the CDR3 is TGTGCCAGCAGTGAAGTAGCTACCTACGAGCAGTACTTC.

The V gene is TRBV4-2, the J gene TRBJ2-5; 11 bases are shared with TRBD2. This CDR3 spans 15 amino acids. Trimming took 0 bases from V and 5 from J; bases not matched to a gene: 2. CDR1 and CDR2 from the germline V gene are LGHNA and YNFKEQ. CDR3 bases: TGTGCCAGCAGCCAAGAATTAGCGGGAGGGGAGACCCAGTACTTC. Amino acid sequence: CASSQELAGGETQYF.

Many counts were recorded for this clonotype. V usage is TRBV2 and J usage is TRBJ2-3; TRBD1 matches 9 bases. This CDR3 is built from 14 residues. Unmatched junction bases numbered 4, after V lost 8 bases and J lost 1 base. Germline lookup yields CDR1 SNHLY and CDR2 FYNNEI. Here the CDR3 DNA reads TGTGCCAGCCAGGGACAGGGCGGCACAGATACGCAGTATTTT. It encodes CASQGQGGTDTQYF.

This clonotype was recorded many times. CDR3 DNA sequence: TGCAGTGCGAGACGTCTCCAGGGGTTCTCCTACGAGCAGTACTTC. This gives the protein CSARRLQGFSYEQYF. The rearrangement joins TRBV20-1 to TRBJ2-7, with TRBD1 as a possible D gene (6 bases). The V end lost 6 bases, the J end lost 0 bases, and 18 bases lay between the germline ends. Germline values: CDR1 DFQATT, CDR2 SNEGSKA (reference sequence). The CDR3 consists of 15 residues.

This clonotype was seen only a few times. Since a much larger clone is just one base distant, this may be a read error. This sequence joins TRBV6-2 or TRBV6-3 and TRBJ1-3; no firm D call. There are 14 residues in the CDR3. Trimming pared 2 bases from V and 0 bases from J, leaving 5 bases between. CDR1 is MNHEY, CDR2 SVGEGT, per germline. The CDR3 nucleotides are TGTGCCAGCAGTTACGCGAGCTCTGGAAACACCATATATTTT. This gives the protein CASSYASSGNTIYF.

This clonotype was observed at least ten times. The CDR3 nucleotides read TGTGCCCGCGAGGAAGGGGGGGATACGCAGTATTTT. Its protein is CAREEGGDTQYF. This chain joins TRBV7-9 and TRBJ2-3; the D gene could be TRBD1 or TRBD2 (6 bases each). Trimming stripped 11 bases from V and 6 bases from J, with 15 bases between. Germline CDR1 is SEHNR and CDR2 is FQNEAQ (reference sequence). The CDR3 has 12 residues.

This clonotype occurred many times. The genes are TRBV6-4 and TRBJ2-7, with 7 bases matching TRBD2. Per germline, CDR1 MRHNA and CDR2 SNTAGT. Losses at the gene ends were 8 bases for V and 7 bases for J; bases not matched to a gene: 17. The CDR3 totals 15 residues. The CDR3 DNA reads TGTGCCAGCCGACCCCGGGGGGACTCCCAGCTTGAGCAGTACTTC. This gives the protein CASRPRGDSQLEQYF.